The clone carrying this T cell receptor beta chain was seen at least ten times. Antigen specificity is unknown. The CDR3 regions of TCR beta were amplified from RNA transcripts. The HTBI set primed first-round TCR CDR3 RT-PCR. TCRdb redid the calling of the multiplex PCR reads with MiXCR, one entry per CDR3 protein. The sample yields roughly 550,000 distinct CDR3 sequences, roughly 16% seen once. This sample was included in a study of T cells in Graves' hyperthyroidism and ophthalmopathy. Regarding the study as a whole: In the blood, most expanded thyroid clonotypes above 0.001 appeared as well.

The CDR3 consists of 15 residues. V trimming: 5 bases; J trimming: 3 bases; junction bases outside the gene matches: 4. From germline, CDR1 is MNHEY and CDR2 SMNVEV (reference sequence). The rearrangement links TRBV27 to TRBJ2-2, with 9 bases matching TRBD1. Specimen: blood. This TCR was recovered from a woman in her 30s with Graves' ophthalmopathy. CDR3 DNA: TGTGCCAGCAGTGGATGGACAGGGGACACCGGGGAGCTGTTTTTT. As protein: CASSGWTGDTGELFF.